What follows describes a single TCR beta chain. The count of this clone is one. Its target antigen remains unknown. Per-base qualities were not stored, and no clone one base away is much larger. The sample is drawn from a study of radiotherapy plus CTLA-4 blockade in lung cancer (dated by TCRdb to 2016 to 2018). Looking at the study overall: Objective responses occurred in 18% of enrolled patients, and 31% achieved disease control. Broad study findings and their caveats: TCR clones derived from tumors expanded in peripheral blood after treatment with radiotherapy and ipilimumab. The strongest predictors of response were reported to be early dynamic shifts in blood T cell clones along with a rise in serum interferon-beta following radiation.

Library preparation was by the immunoSEQ multiplex PCR assay. Sourced from immuneACCESS, this table was stored by TCRdb with only in-frame sequences that have V and J called. A share of the clones is absent; for the studies checked, an unresolved V gene accounts for under half, and the remainder has no known explanation. This sample holds about 70,000 clones; about 80% were observed only once. Clones ranked in the top ten supply roughly a tenth of the sample. The study tested focal radiation therapy combined with CTLA-4 blockade (ipilimumab) in patients with chemo-refractory metastatic non-small-cell lung cancer. The CDR3 has 14 amino acids, counting the end cysteine and phenylalanine. Only the CDR3 portion is preserved as DNA: 42 bases, with reading frame beginning at the first base. CDR1 and CDR2 are read off the germline V gene as SQVTM and ANQGSEA.

This sequence originates from a human donor with non-small cell lung cancer who had a complete response to radiotherapy plus ipilimumab. Rearrangement joined TRBV29-1 to TRBJ2-1; the D element could tentatively be TRBD1 or TRBD2, as 7 bases agree for each. The input for sequencing was peripheral blood, taken from a patient treated with radiotherapy plus ipilimumab. The CDR3 protein: CSYRGGGSYNEQFF. The nucleotide sequence reads TGCTCGTACAGGGGAGGGGGCTCCTACAATGAGCAGTTCTTC.